The 9 T cell receptor beta chains below come from one sample, sequenced in a study of cytomegalovirus exposure and HLA in healthy donors. The PCR ran on 60 Vbeta and 13 Jbeta primers. Profiled with immunoSEQ multiplex PCR; TCRdb holds only in-frame clones, not every one. The sample lists about 100,000 clones, under 85% occurring once. The sample taken for sequencing was PBMCs. The receptor set was obtained from a middle-aged man in good health and CMV-seronegative.

This clone was seen a few times. The chain recombines TRBV5-1 with TRBJ2-3, with 7 bases that match TRBD1. In germline, CDR1 is SGHRS, CDR2 YFSETQ. This CDR3 spans 14 amino acids. The trim removed 3 bases at V and 0 bases at J, leaving 1 base unmatched. The DNA of the CDR3 is TGCGCCAGCAGCTCGGGACAGAGCACAGATACGCAGTATTTT. Its protein product is CASSSGQSTDTQYF.

The chain combines TRBV19 with TRBJ2-7, with TRBD1 matching over 11 bases. CDR1 is LNHDA and CDR2 is SQIVND in the germline V gene (reference sequence). This CDR3 has 20 residues. After removal of 8 bases from V and 2 bases from J, the junction contained 23 bases not matched to a gene. In DNA, the CDR3 is TGTGCCAGTCCCCCTCTATCAGGGGACAGGGGGACTAGGCCCCCCTACGAGCAGTACTTC. It translates to CASPPLSGDRGTRPPYEQYF.

J is TRBJ1-4 and V is TRBV6-1; TRBD1 aligns across 12 bases. CDR3 length: 14 amino acids. V trimming: 6 bases; J trimming: 10 bases; junction bases outside the gene matches: 6. Per the germline V gene, CDR1 is MNHNS and CDR2 is SASEGT. DNA for the CDR3: TGTGCCAGCAGAACGGGACAGGGGGCAGTAAAACTGTTTTTT. Translation gives CASRTGQGAVKLFF.

The chain's CDR3 is CASSPRPGSSTDTQYF. As DNA, the CDR3 is TGTGCCAGCTCACCACGGCCTGGTTCTAGCACAGATACGCAGTATTTT. The chain combines TRBV18 with TRBJ2-3; no clear D. This CDR3 has 16 amino acids. Germline CDR1 KGHSH, CDR2 LQKENI. With 1 base removed from V and 0 bases from J, the gap between germline ends came to 11 bases. Complete variable domain (other parts from reference TRBV18 and TRBJ2-3): NAGVMQNPRHLVRRRGQEARLRCSPMKGHSHVYWYRQLPEEGLKFMVYLQKENIIDESGMPKERFSAEFPKEGPSILRIQQVVRGDSAAYFCASSPRPGSSTDTQYFGPGTRLTVL.

The chain is built from TRBV5-1 and TRBJ2-3; 9 bases fit TRBD1. Looked up from germline, CDR1 is SGHRS and CDR2 is YFSETQ. CDR3 length: 15 amino acids. After removal of 2 bases from V and 4 bases from J, the junction contained 5 bases not matched to a gene. DNA of the CDR3: TGCGCCAGCAGCTTACGACAGGGGGGATCAGATACGCAGTATTTT. Translated, it gives CASSLRQGGSDTQYF. The complete variable domain, with remaining parts taken from reference TRBV5-1 and TRBJ2-3, reads KAGVTQTPRYLIKTRGQQVTLSCSPISGHRSVSWYQQTPGQGLQFLFEYFSETQRNKGNFPGRFSGRQFSNSRSEMNVSTLELGDSALYLCASSLRQGGSDTQYFGPGTRLTVL.

The genes are TRBV7-2 and TRBJ2-3; D is possibly TRBD2 (5 bases). Germline CDR1 SGHTA, CDR2 FQGNSA. The length of the CDR3 is 14 residues. V gave up 5 bases and J gave up 8 bases, with 17 bases separating them. The CDR3 sequence: CASSRAGRFGTQYF. The CDR3 coding sequence is TGTGCCAGCAGCCGTGCGGGCCGTTTCGGTACGCAGTATTTT. The full variable domain, completed using reference TRBV7-2 and TRBJ2-3, is GAGVSQSPSNKVTEKGKDVELRCDPISGHTALYWYRQSLGQGLEFLIYFQGNSAPDKSGLPSDRFSAERTGGSVSTLTIQRTQQEDSAVYLCASSRAGRFGTQYFGPGTRLTVL.

The CDR3 nucleotides read TGTGCCAGTACTCGCACACCAGGGGGCAGGTCGACAGATACGCAGTATTTT. It specifies CASTRTPGGRSTDTQYF. The V and J genes are TRBV19 and TRBJ2-3; 8 positions agree with TRBD1. The length of the CDR3 is 17 residues. V shed 7 bases, J shed 3 bases, and the junction held 15 bases outside the gene matches. Germline values: CDR1 LNHDA, CDR2 SQIVND (reference sequence).

Only one count was recorded for this clone. The gene calls are TRBV2 and TRBJ1-1, with 10 bases fitting TRBD1. With V trimmed by 5 bases and J by 5 bases, 14 bases remained unmatched. The germline V gene has CDR1 SNHLY and CDR2 FYNNEI. The CDR3 runs to 17 residues. The CDR3 protein is CASSYSDRGGVRTEAFF. The CDR3 nucleotides read TGTGCCAGCAGTTACTCGGACAGGGGGGGGGTTAGAACTGAAGCTTTCTTT.

The chain joins TRBV11-2 to TRBJ2-5; 9 bases are a match to TRBD2. The germline CDR1 and CDR2 sequences are SGHAT and FQNNGV. The junction had 10 bases not matched to a gene; V was cut back by 5 bases and J by 3 bases. The CDR3 loop spans 16 amino acids. In DNA, the CDR3 is TGTGCCAGCAGCCCGCGGGGGGGAGGAACGGAAGAGACCCAGTACTTC. Translating gives CASSPRGGGTEETQYF. The full variable domain, rest sourced from reference TRBV11-2 and TRBJ2-5, is EAGVAQSPRYKIIEKRQSVAFWCNPISGHATLYWYQQILGQGPKLLIQFQNNGVVDDSQLPKDRFSAERLKGVDSTLKIQPAKLEDSAVYLCASSPRGGGTEETQYFGPGTRLLVL.